The rows below give T cell receptor beta chains drawn from one sample of a study of blood T cell repertoires in COVID-19. Method: immunoSEQ multiplex PCR; TCRdb's copy keeps in-frame clones and lacks some. The sample has about 230,000 clones; around 78% are singletons. The sequencing sample was made of peripheral blood. The receptors shown here come from a woman aged 70 to 79 with active or convalescent COVID-19. Both conserved end residues are part of each CDR3. The D gene is left open where the match is weak. Expanded clones are given a class, and other clones once, few, many or no size at all.

j_gene,abundance,v_gene,d_gene,CDR3nt,CDR3aa
TRBJ1-4,-,TRBV6-5,TRBD1,TGTGCCAGCCGCCCCGGGACAGGGGATGAAAAACTGTTTTTT,CASRPGTGDEKLFF
TRBJ2-2,few,TRBV18,-,TGTGCCAGCTCACCACCTTCTTTTGCCGGGGAGCTGTTTTTT,CASSPPSFAGELFF
TRBJ2-1,-,TRBV18,TRBD2,TGTGCCAGCTCACCTGACCCGGGGGGAAGTGAGCAGTTCTTC,CASSPDPGGSEQFF
TRBJ2-5,-,TRBV29-1,TRBD2,TGCAGCGTTGAGAGGGGAGGGGAGACCCAGTACTTC,CSVERGGETQYF
TRBJ2-3,-,TRBV9,-,TGTGCCAGCAGCGTGAGGGCCCTACCCTACACAGATACGCAGTATTTT,CASSVRALPYTDTQYF
TRBJ2-3,-,TRBV24-1,-,TGTGCCACCGAAGGTAGCGGTTCAGATACGCAGTATTTT,CATEGSGSDTQYF
TRBJ1-2,-,TRBV29-1,TRBD1,TGCAGCGTTGATCGGGACAGGGAAGGCTACACCTTC,CSVDRDREGYTF
TRBJ2-2,-,TRBV2,TRBD2,TGTGCCAGCAGCGTCGGGGGACTAGCGGCGAACACCGGGGAGCTGTTTTTT,CASSVGGLAANTGELFF
TRBJ1-1,once,TRBV7-2,-,TGTGCCAGCAGCTCAATTGAGGGAAACACTGAAGCTTTCTTT,CASSSIEGNTEAFF
TRBJ2-3,-,TRBV10-2,TRBD2,TGCGCCAGCAGTGAGCTGCAGCGGGATCGTGATACGCAGTATTTT,CASSELQRDRDTQYF
TRBJ1-3,once,TRBV4-1,-,TGCGCCAGCAGCCAAGGACACTCTGGAAACACCATATATTTT,CASSQGHSGNTIYF
TRBJ1-2,-,TRBV25-1,TRBD1,TGTGCCAGCAGTGAATCCGGGACAGGGTTGAGAGGCTACACCTTC,CASSESGTGLRGYTF
TRBJ1-3,few,TRBV10-3,-,TGTGCCATCGGTGGGGGGCAGAACTCTGGAAACACCATATATTTT,CAIGGGQNSGNTIYF
TRBJ1-3,-,TRBV19,TRBD1,TGTGCCAGTAGTTCCCGGACAGGCGCGAGCTCTGGAAACACCATATATTTT,CASSSRTGASSGNTIYF
TRBJ1-5,once,TRBV3-1/TRBV3-2,-,TGTGCCAGCAGCCAAGGGCAGGGGTTTTTCAGTCAGCCCCAGCATTTT,CASSQGQGFFSQPQHF
TRBJ2-7,-,TRBV4-3,TRBD2,TGCGCCAGCAGCCAAGAGGGAACTAGCGGGGACCCCTACGAGCAGTACTTC,CASSQEGTSGDPYEQYF
TRBJ1-5,-,TRBV28,TRBD1,TGTGCCAGCAGTCTCGGACAGGGTTTTCGGCAGCCCCAGCATTTT,CASSLGQGFRQPQHF
TRBJ2-1,few,TRBV19,TRBD2,TGTGCCAGTAGACTCGGACTAGCGTACGAGCAGTTCTTC,CASRLGLAYEQFF
TRBJ2-2,-,TRBV30,TRBD2,TGTGCCTGGAGGGGACTAGCGGGGGGACTCAACACCGGGGAGCTGTTTTTT,CAWRGLAGGLNTGELFF
TRBJ1-2,few,TRBV7-6,-,TGTGCCAGCAGCCAGGACAGAACTATGGGGTATGGCTACACCTTC,CASSQDRTMGYGYTF
TRBJ2-1,few,TRBV30,TRBD2,TGTGCCTGGAGTGTTGGTAGCGGGGGCTACAATGAGCAGTTCTTC,CAWSVGSGGYNEQFF
TRBJ2-7,-,TRBV6-4,-,TGTGCCAGCAGTGAATTCGGGACTGGAGCCTACGAGCAGTACTTC,CASSEFGTGAYEQYF